The entry below describes one T cell receptor beta chain. Its antigen is not identified. This entry belongs to a study of cytomegalovirus exposure and HLA in healthy donors. Study-wide results and caveats: In the analysis, some V segments, TRBV6-2 and TRBV6-3 included, were excluded as indistinguishable. An analysis that was carried out later associated some 17,000 TCR beta sequences with HLA alleles at 0.05 false discovery rate. Reportedly, TCR beta sequences accurately predicted HLA-A and HLA-B alleles in most subjects. It was only CMV serostatus that was available as immune exposure information.

The CDR3 has 16 amino acids. V lost 2 bases to trimming and J lost 0 bases; unmatched junction nucleotides: 7. Germline loops: CDR1 ENHRY, CDR2 SYGVKD. A multiplex PCR was run with 60 Vbeta primers and 13 Jbeta primers. Method: immunoSEQ multiplex PCR; TCRdb's copy keeps in-frame clones and lacks some. The sample records about 59,000 clones, 70% to 75% being singletons. The sample was PBMCs. The rearrangement uses TRBV10-3 and TRBJ2-7, with TRBD1 matching over 7 bases. The sequence was obtained from a man aged 25 to 40 in good health and CMV-seropositive. The chain's CDR3 is CAISEGQGDSSYEQYF. For the CDR3, the DNA is TGTGCCATCAGTGAGGGGCAGGGGGATAGCTCCTACGAGCAGTACTTC.